The 27 T cell receptor beta chains below all came from one sample that was sequenced in a study of beta chain features in type 1 diabetes. TCRB transcripts that were expressed got sequenced, as all of the isolated RNA had been reverse transcribed. Clones were read by immunoSEQ multiplex PCR, and TCRdb kept only the in-frame ones, dropping some. The data hold 160,000 or so clones, with 7.5% to 9.5% observed a single time. The material sequenced was central memory CD4+ T cells from blood. The receptors come from a woman between 18 and 30 years old in good health.

DNA for the CDR3: TGCGCCAGCAGTCAATCGAGCAGGCCCGGAGGCTACGAGCAGTACTTC. This encodes CASSQSSRPGGYEQYF. This chain uses TRBV23-1 with TRBJ2-7, with a possible D match to TRBD2 (5 bases). TRBV23-1 is filed as an ORF, its function uncertain. This CDR3 has 16 amino acids. V lost 0 bases and J 3 bases, leaving 15 bases between the germline ends.

This clone has a handful of counts. CDR3 sequence (DNA): TGCAGCGTGAGGGGGTGGGGACAGGGAGTAGACATTCAGTACTTC. Translated, it gives CSVRGWGQGVDIQYF. This sequence joins TRBV29-1 and TRBJ2-4, with 9 positions matching TRBD1. Looked up from germline, CDR1 is SQVTM and CDR2 is ANQGSEA. V lost 6 bases and J lost 8; bases outside the gene matches: 14. This CDR3 contains 15 residues.

The genes are TRBV9 and TRBJ2-6; D is perhaps TRBD1 (6 bases). Germline V gives CDR1 SGDLS, CDR2 YYNGEE. V was shortened by 9 bases and J by 4 bases, with 26 bases between the two germline ends. The length of the CDR3 is 18 residues. CDR3 protein: CATSSEGVGFAGANVLTF. CDR3 DNA: TGTGCCACTTCCTCCGAGGGGGTTGGCTTCGCGGGGGCCAACGTCCTGACTTTC.

This clone was counted only a few times. The rearrangement uses TRBV14 and TRBJ2-3; no clear D. Germline V gene sequence: CDR1 SGHDN, CDR2 FVKESK. Trimming pared 4 bases from V and 4 bases from J, leaving 9 bases between. The CDR3 spans 13 residues. The DNA of the CDR3 is TGTGCCAGCAGCCCTCGACTCCCAGATACGCAGTATTTT. Its translation is CASSPRLPDTQYF.

This sequence joins TRBV5-1 and TRBJ2-1; TRBD2 aligns across 8 bases. The CDR3 contains 13 residues. Losses at the gene ends were 4 bases for V and 6 bases for J; bases not matched to a gene: 3. Germline V lookup: CDR1 SGHRS, CDR2 YFSETQ. The CDR3: CASSAGTSNEQFF. CDR3 DNA sequence: TGCGCCAGCAGCGCCGGGACTAGCAATGAGCAGTTCTTC.

The chain joins TRBV15 to TRBJ2-2; D gene uncertain. V lost 6 bases and J 3 bases, leaving 8 bases between the germline ends. Germline CDR1 LNHNV, CDR2 YYDKDF (reference sequence). The CDR3 contains 13 residues. CDR3: CATSLRYTGELFF. In nucleotides, the CDR3 is TGTGCCACCAGTCTACGGTACACCGGGGAGCTGTTTTTT.

The chain carries TRBV14 and TRBJ1-2, with a weak D call TRBD1 (5 bases). The CDR3 totals 13 residues. Trimming removed 4 bases from V and 6 bases from J, with 12 bases in between. The germline CDR1 and CDR2 sequences are SGHDN and FVKESK. CDR3 sequence: CASSPRLTDGYTF. CDR3 sequence (DNA): TGTGCCAGCAGCCCCCGACTGACAGATGGCTACACCTTC. The full variable domain, completed using reference TRBV14 and TRBJ1-2, is EAGVTQFPSHSVIEKGQTVTLRCDPISGHDNLYWYRRVMGKEIKFLLHFVKESKQDESGMPNNRFLAERTGGTYSTLKVQPAELEDSGVYFCASSPRLTDGYTFGSGTRLTVV.

This clone was detected only a few times. The chain joins TRBV5-1 to TRBJ2-3, with no clear D. Germline loops: CDR1 SGHRS, CDR2 YFSETQ. V dropped 0 bases and J dropped 0 bases, with 8 bases sitting between them. This CDR3 comprises 15 residues. The CDR3 DNA follows: TGCGCCAGCAGCTTGGACAGCAGTAGCACAGATACGCAGTATTTT. Protein: CASSLDSSSTDTQYF.

This clone has more than one count but fewer than ten. This chain uses TRBV29-1 with TRBJ1-2; TRBD1 aligns across 9 bases. The CDR3 totals 13 residues. J was trimmed by 0 bases and V by 8 bases; bases with no gene match: 4. Germline loops: CDR1 SQVTM, CDR2 ANQGSEA. CDR3 residues: CSITGGPNYGYTF. The CDR3 DNA reads as TGCAGCATTACAGGGGGCCCTAACTATGGCTACACCTTC.

This clone was found a few times. Other DNA sequences of this sample code for an identical CDR3. This chain joins TRBV18 and TRBJ1-1; D uncertain. CDR3 length: 13 residues. V was shortened by 2 bases and J by 1 base, with 5 bases between the two germline ends. Germline V gene sequence: CDR1 KGHSH, CDR2 LQKENI. The CDR3 DNA reads TGTGCCAGCTCACCAACAGAGAACACTGAAGCTTTCTTT. This encodes CASSPTENTEAFF.

This clone was detected only a few times. The chain combines TRBV10-3 with TRBJ1-1; no firm D call. CDR3 length: 12 amino acids. Germline V gene lookup returns CDR1 ENHRY and CDR2 SYGVKD. V shed 6 bases and J shed 5 bases, with 10 bases lying between them. CDR3 in DNA: TGTGCCATCAGGTTAGCGGGTACTGAAGCTTTCTTT. Protein product: CAIRLAGTEAFF.

V and J are TRBV7-2 and TRBJ1-1, with 7 bases identical to TRBD1. CDR3 length: 16 amino acids. Germline loops: CDR1 SGHTA, CDR2 FQGNSA. Germline trimming cut 7 bases from V and 2 bases from J; bases unmatched to any gene: 13. The CDR3 nucleotides read TGTGCCAGCATCCTTCGACAGGGCCGGGTCAACACTGAAGCTTTCTTT. This translates into CASILRQGRVNTEAFF.

The chain recombines TRBV7-6 with TRBJ1-1, with unresolved D. CDR3 length: 15 residues. V was pared by 2 bases and J by 4 bases, with 14 bases between. The germline V gene encodes CDR1 SGHVS and CDR2 FNYEAQ. CDR3 nucleotide sequence: TGTGCCAGCAGCTTATCGAAGGAGGGATTCACTGAAGCTTTCTTT. It specifies CASSLSKEGFTEAFF.

This clone showed up just a few times. This chain uses TRBV6-5 with TRBJ1-2; possibly TRBD1 for D (5 bases). This CDR3 is built from 13 residues. The germline CDR1 and CDR2 sequences are MNHEY and SVGAGI. Trimming stripped 9 bases from V and 7 bases from J, with 18 bases between. CDR3 loop: CASTLPGDGGYTF. In DNA, the CDR3 is TGTGCCAGTACGCTCCCGGGGGACGGTGGCTACACCTTC.

V gene TRBV2 combines with J gene TRBJ2-2; D is perhaps TRBD1 (6 bases). The CDR3 has 13 residues. Trimming took off 10 bases at V and 0 bases at J, with 9 bases between the two ends. Germline V gene sequence: CDR1 SNHLY, CDR2 FYNNEI. The CDR3 sequence: CATSGANTGELFF. DNA of the CDR3: TGTGCCACCTCAGGGGCGAACACCGGGGAGCTGTTTTTT.

This clone showed up just a few times. The J gene is TRBJ1-1, the V gene TRBV5-1, with unresolved D. The ends were cut back, 2 bases at V and 4 bases at J, with 9 bases in the middle. The germline V gene encodes CDR1 SGHRS and CDR2 YFSETQ. This CDR3 comprises 13 residues. The DNA for the CDR3 is TGCGCCAGCAGCTTCGGAGAAAGCACTGAAGCTTTCTTT. It is translated as CASSFGESTEAFF.

This clone was recorded a few times. The chain couples TRBV5-1 to TRBJ2-2, with TRBD2 identical over 7 bases. Germline V lookup: CDR1 SGHRS, CDR2 YFSETQ. Trimming removed 5 bases from V and 4 bases from J; junction bases left unmatched: 5. There are 14 residues in the CDR3. The CDR3 region is CASSGLVGTGELFF. For the CDR3, the DNA is TGCGCCAGCAGTGGACTAGTTGGCACCGGGGAGCTGTTTTTT.

V is TRBV20-1 and J is TRBJ2-7; TRBD2 might be the D (7 bases). Germline CDR1 is DFQATT and CDR2 is SNEGSKA (reference sequence). The CDR3 is 11 residues long. This CDR3 reads CSWGGPYEQYF. In nucleotides, the CDR3 is TGCAGCTGGGGGGGGCCGTACGAGCAGTACTTC.

This clone was detected a few times. The chain links TRBV5-1 to TRBJ1-2, with D maybe TRBD1 (5 bases). V dropped 4 bases and J dropped 14 bases, with 27 bases sitting between them. The CDR3 is 15 amino acids. Germline CDR1 SGHRS, CDR2 YFSETQ. The CDR3 spells CASSPDVGLSRLGTF. As DNA, the CDR3 is TGCGCCAGCAGCCCAGATGTGGGACTCTCAAGGCTAGGTACCTTC.

The chain is built from TRBV5-1 and TRBJ2-7; 11 bases align to TRBD2. V dropped 2 bases and J dropped 1; count of bases not matched to a gene: 2. The length of the CDR3 is 15 residues. Germline CDR1 and CDR2: SGHRS and YFSETQ. The CDR3 is CASSFTSGGSYEQYF. The CDR3 nucleotides read TGCGCCAGCAGCTTTACTAGCGGGGGTTCCTACGAGCAGTACTTC. Filled out from reference TRBV5-1 and TRBJ2-7, the complete variable domain reads KAGVTQTPRYLIKTRGQQVTLSCSPISGHRSVSWYQQTPGQGLQFLFEYFSETQRNKGNFPGRFSGRQFSNSRSEMNVSTLELGDSALYLCASSFTSGGSYEQYFGPGTRLTVT.

This clone was seen only a few times. This CDR3 reads CASNTNGQDYEQYF. In DNA, the CDR3 is TGTGCCAGCAACACTAACGGACAGGACTACGAGCAGTACTTC. The chain carries TRBV11-2 and TRBJ2-7; 7 bases are a match to TRBD1. The V gene end was trimmed by 7 bases and the J gene end by 3 bases; junction bases not matched to a gene: 9. The CDR3 has 14 residues. Germline V gene sequence: CDR1 SGHAT, CDR2 FQNNGV.

This clone occurred a few times. This sequence joins TRBV7-3 and TRBJ2-3, with a weak D call TRBD1 (6 bases). Trimming stripped 5 bases from V and 1 base from J, with 10 bases between. The germline V gene has CDR1 SGHTA and CDR2 FQGTGA. The CDR3 is 14 residues long. CDR3 DNA sequence: TGTGCCAGCAGCCCAGGGGTTGGCACAGATACGCAGTATTTT. Protein product: CASSPGVGTDTQYF.

The sample holds a few counts of this clone. CDR3 DNA sequence: TGTGCCAGCAGCTTCAGGGTGGACACTGAAGCTTTCTTT. Protein sequence: CASSFRVDTEAFF. V is TRBV11-2 and J is TRBJ1-1; D perhaps matches TRBD1 (5 bases). Germline CDR1 reads SGHAT; CDR2 reads FQNNGV. The CDR3 runs 13 residues. Trimming removed 3 bases from V and 3 bases from J, with 8 bases in between.

This clone showed up just a few times. This chain joins TRBV4-3 and TRBJ1-6; 8 bases line up with TRBD1. The V gene end was trimmed by 4 bases and the J gene end by 5 bases; junction bases not matched to a gene: 10. Germline CDR1 reads LGHNA; CDR2 reads YSLEER. CDR3 length: 17 amino acids. CDR3 residues: CASSPSKGTGDNSPLHF. The CDR3 bases are TGCGCCAGCAGCCCGTCTAAGGGGACAGGAGATAATTCACCCCTCCACTTT.

V gene TRBV30 combines with J gene TRBJ1-3; D possibly corresponds to TRBD1 (5 bases). Trimming pared 7 bases from V and 4 bases from J, leaving 17 bases between. The length of the CDR3 is 14 residues. Germline V gene sequence: CDR1 GTSNPN, CDR2 SVGIG (reference sequence). CDR3 protein: CASAGPSLGNTIYF. In DNA, the CDR3 is TGTGCCTCAGCGGGACCGTCTTTGGGAAACACCATATATTTT.

In this sample, this clone turned up many times. The V call is TRBV29-1, the J call TRBJ2-5; maybe TRBD1 (5 bases). CDR1 and CDR2 from the germline V gene are SQVTM and ANQGSEA. Trimming took 5 bases from V and 7 from J, leaving 14 bases between them. CDR3 length: 12 residues. The CDR3 spells CSVLSSQGTQYF. The CDR3 nucleotides read TGCAGCGTTCTCAGCAGCCAGGGGACCCAGTACTTC.

This clone has just a few counts. The CDR3 here is CASSGQGNQPQHF. CDR3 DNA: TGTGCCAGCTCCGGACAGGGCAATCAGCCCCAGCATTTT. The rearrangement uses TRBV18 and TRBJ1-5; TRBD1 agrees at 7 bases. The V gene end was trimmed by 6 bases and the J gene end by 2 bases; junction bases not matched to a gene: 1. Per germline, CDR1 KGHSH and CDR2 LQKENI. The CDR3 has 13 amino acids.